What follows describes a single T cell receptor (beta chain). This sample was included in a study of OX40 agonist ivuxolimab in advanced cancers. Germline V CDR1 and CDR2: SGDLS, YYNGEE. The CDR3 is 14 residues long. V was pared by 7 bases and J by 0 bases, with 11 bases between. Sequenced by immunoSEQ multiplex PCR; TCRdb stores in-frame clones only, minus some. The sample yields about 45,000 clones, roughly 82% seen once. This receptor was identified in an adult with an advanced solid tumor such as melanoma, head and neck, liver or kidney cancer. The sequencing here drew on CD4+ or CD8+ T cells sorted from blood, taken in a trial of the OX40 agonist ivuxolimab. The chain uses TRBV9 and TRBJ2-4; D uncertain. CDR3 residues: CASEPVLAKNIQYF. CDR3 DNA: TGTGCCAGCGAGCCAGTACTAGCCAAAAACATTCAGTACTTC.